The present TCR beta chain was sequenced within a study of PD-1 blockade in classical Hodgkin lymphoma. The overall study: Administration of nivolumab to patients was at 3 mg/kg intravenously every 2 weeks.

Each and every patient relapsed after autologous stem cell transplantation, and patients got differing brentuximab vedotin exposure. Progressive disease, partial response or complete response was each patient's best response. The table came from immunoSEQ multiplex PCR; TCRdb's copy has only in-frame clones and leaves some out. This sample has 84,000 or so clones; 80% to 95% occur once, and the top ten carry approximately 2.6%. Remarks on this clone: Its antigen remains unidentified.

Findings of the study overall: Complete responders possessed baseline diversity comparable to newly diagnosed patients.

The CDR3 extends over 11 amino acids. V lost 7 bases to trimming and J lost 5 bases; unmatched junction nucleotides: 4. Per the germline V gene, CDR1 is GTSNPN and CDR2 is SVGIG (reference sequence). The source was peripheral blood mononuclear cells (PBMCs), collected before the second cycle of nivolumab. V is TRBV30 and J is TRBJ1-1; 7 bases are shared with TRBD1. The sequence was obtained from a human donor with classical Hodgkin lymphoma. The chain's CDR3 is CAYRGRTEAFF. The CDR3 DNA is TGTGCCTACAGGGGTCGAACTGAAGCTTTCTTT.